The present entry profiles one TCR beta chain with its context. As to time point: late sampling 161 to 241 days after vaccination in three convalescent patients. MiXCR was run by TCRdb on the PCR reads, yielding one entry per CDR3 protein. The table includes more than 35,000 distinct CDR3 sequences, approximately 40% detected once. Per the germline V gene, CDR1 is MDHEN and CDR2 is SYDVKM. The CDR3 spans 17 residues. With 4 bases removed from V and 4 bases from J, the gap between germline ends came to 23 bases. This sample is part of a study of vaccination and CD4 T cells after COVID-19. The receptor's source is a human donor who had recovered from COVID-19. This material consisted of CD4+ T cells from blood, taken about 7 months after SARS-CoV-2 vaccination. The V and J genes are TRBV28 and TRBJ2-7; D tentatively fits TRBD1 or TRBD2 (5 bases each). DNA for the CDR3: TGTGCCAGCAGTTCCTCCCAGGGTCAGCGGAGGCCTTACGAGCAGTACTTC. Its translation: CASSSSQGQRRPYEQYF. The complete variable domain, with remaining parts taken from reference TRBV28 and TRBJ2-7, reads DVKVTQSSRYLVKRTGEKVFLECVQDMDHENMFWYRQDPGLGLRLIYFSYDVKMKEKGDIPEGYSVSREKKERFSLILESASTNQTSMYLCASSSSQGQRRPYEQYFGPGTRLTVT.